This T cell receptor (beta chain) came from a study of OX40 agonist ivuxolimab in advanced cancers. Background on the study: As their treatment, patients were administered ivuxolimab, an agonistic anti-OX40 (CD134) antibody.

Prior autoimmune disease or systemic immunosuppression barred patients. Sequenced by immunoSEQ multiplex PCR; TCRdb stores in-frame clones only, minus some. The data contain some 43,000 clones, approximately 86% of them seen just once; the ten biggest clones take up 30% to 35%. V lost 3 bases, J lost 2 bases, and 7 bases lay in between. In germline, CDR1 is SSHAT, CDR2 FNYEAQ (reference sequence). The CDR3 is made up of 13 amino acids. This TCR came from an adult with an advanced solid tumor such as melanoma, head and neck, liver or kidney cancer. The rearrangement joins TRBV7-7 to TRBJ2-5; D ambiguous. Sample: CD4+ or CD8+ T cells sorted from blood, taken in a trial of the OX40 agonist ivuxolimab. For the CDR3, the DNA is TGTGCCAGCAGCTTGGTCCAGCAAGAGACCCAGTACTTC. This codes for CASSLVQQETQYF.